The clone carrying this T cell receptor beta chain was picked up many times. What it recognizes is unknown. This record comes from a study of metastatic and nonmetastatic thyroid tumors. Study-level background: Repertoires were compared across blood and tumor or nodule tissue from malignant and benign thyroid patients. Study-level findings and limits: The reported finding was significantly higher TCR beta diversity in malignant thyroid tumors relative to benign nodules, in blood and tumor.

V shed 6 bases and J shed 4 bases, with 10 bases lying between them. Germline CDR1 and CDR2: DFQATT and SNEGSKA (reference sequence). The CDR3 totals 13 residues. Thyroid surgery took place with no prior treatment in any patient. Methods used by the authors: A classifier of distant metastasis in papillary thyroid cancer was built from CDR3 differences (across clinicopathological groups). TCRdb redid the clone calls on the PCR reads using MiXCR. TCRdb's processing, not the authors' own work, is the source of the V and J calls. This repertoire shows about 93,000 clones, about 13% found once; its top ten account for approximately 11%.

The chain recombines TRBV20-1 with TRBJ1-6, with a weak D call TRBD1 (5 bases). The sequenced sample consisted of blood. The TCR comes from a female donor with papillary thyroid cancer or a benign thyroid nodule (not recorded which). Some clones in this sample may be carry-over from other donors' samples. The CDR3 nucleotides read TGCAGTGCAGGGACTTCGTATAATTCACCCCTCCACTTT. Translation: CSAGTSYNSPLHF.